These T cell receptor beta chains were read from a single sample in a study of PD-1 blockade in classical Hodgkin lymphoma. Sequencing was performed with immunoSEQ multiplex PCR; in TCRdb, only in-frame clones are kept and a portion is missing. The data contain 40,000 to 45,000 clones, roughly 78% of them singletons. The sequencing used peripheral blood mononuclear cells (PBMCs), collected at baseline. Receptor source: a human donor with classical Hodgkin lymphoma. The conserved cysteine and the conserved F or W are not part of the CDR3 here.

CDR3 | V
ASSGGQDEKLF | TRBV19
ASSYSADEKLF | TRBV6-6
ASSLLPSTGGTDTQY | TRBV4-3
ASSTGLARTYEQY | TRBV21-1
ASSQDLGHEQY | TRBV4-1
ASSVVARDRDNEQF | TRBV2
ASSYRTSNEQF | TRBV6-6
ASSLGGTGDQETQY | TRBV7-8
ASSLELAGETQY | TRBV7-2
ASSSGVLAQNQPQH | TRBV7-6
ASSIGREESNQPQH | TRBV19
ASSFFRGQGPYEQY | TRBV11-2
ASSVGSPDTQY | TRBV9
ASSQDYIPYDQETQY | TRBV18
ASAPGGDLGNSPLH | TRBV19
ATSRVGTYSNQPQH | TRBV15
ASSQVSGKARPDTQY | TRBV14